A selection of T cell receptor beta chains follows, all from one sample in a study of T cell repertoires and HLA-DP antigens. No antigens are known for them. TCRdb's table, derived via immunoSEQ multiplex PCR, lists solely in-frame clones and lacks some. Of about 89,000 clones listed, roughly 86% are singletons. Input material: CD4+ T cells from PBMCs. These receptors were obtained from a man aged 50 to 60 in good health and CMV-seronegative. The CDR3 runs from the conserved cysteine through the conserved F or W. D genes are given only for firm matches. Clone sizes are given selectively: once, few, many, or a class where the clone is expanded.

j_gene,abundance,d_gene,len,v_gene,CDR3nt,CDR3aa
TRBJ1-4,.,.,16,TRBV14,TGTGCCAGCAGCCAAGATAGGGGACGGAGGAATGAAAAACTGTTTTTT,CASSQDRGRRNEKLFF
TRBJ1-5,once,TRBD1,14,TRBV6-5,TGTGCCAGCAGACCCGGGACAGGGGATCGGCCCCAGCATTTT,CASRPGTGDRPQHF
TRBJ1-2,.,.,14,TRBV11-2,TGTGCCAGCAGCCTAAACAGGGCTAACTATGGCTACACCTTC,CASSLNRANYGYTF
TRBJ2-5,.,.,16,TRBV27,TGTGCCAGCAGTTTAAGTTTCCAGGGCTTGTTGGAGACCCAGTACTTC,CASSLSFQGLLETQYF
TRBJ2-1,.,.,12,TRBV2,TGTGCCAGCAGGGCCTTTCTGGAAGAGCAGTTCTTC,CASRAFLEEQFF
TRBJ2-1,.,.,15,TRBV7-9,TGTGCCAGCAGCCCAAAGGCACGAATGGGCAATGAGCAGTTCTTC,CASSPKARMGNEQFF
TRBJ1-4,.,.,17,TRBV5-8,TGTGCCAGCAGCTTGGGGAGGACGGAATCAACTAATGAAAAACTGTTTTTT,CASSLGRTESTNEKLFF
TRBJ2-6,once,TRBD1,15,TRBV30,TGTGCCTGTCCAGACGACAGGGGCTCAGCCAACGTCCTGACTTTC,CACPDDRGSANVLTF
TRBJ2-7,.,.,11,TRBV6-5,TGTGCCAGCGGGGTTCCCTACGAGCAGTACTTC,CASGVPYEQYF
TRBJ2-7,.,TRBD2,15,TRBV29-1,TGCAGCGTTGCCCCAAGACTAGCGCCAACCTACGAGCAGTACTTC,CSVAPRLAPTYEQYF
TRBJ2-3,.,TRBD2,16,TRBV5-1,TGCGCCAGCAGCTTGGCCTTTGGGGGGGATTTAGATACGCAGTATTTT,CASSLAFGGDLDTQYF
TRBJ1-2,.,.,14,TRBV27,TGTGCCAGCAGTTCCCTCGCGGAGCCCTATGGCTACACCTTC,CASSSLAEPYGYTF
TRBJ2-1,.,.,15,TRBV7-8,TGTGCCAGCAGCCCGAGGTGGGAGAAGAACAATGAGCAGTTCTTC,CASSPRWEKNNEQFF
TRBJ1-2,.,.,15,TRBV30,TGTGCCTGGAACTACTACAACTCCGCTAACTATGGCTACACCTTC,CAWNYYNSANYGYTF
TRBJ2-1,.,.,14,TRBV2,TGTGCCAGCAGTGAAGTCGGGTTTGGGAATGAGCAGTTCTTC,CASSEVGFGNEQFF
TRBJ2-1,.,.,15,TRBV27,TGTGCCAGCAGTTTGATAGGGATCCCCTACAATGAGCAGTTCTTC,CASSLIGIPYNEQFF
TRBJ1-2,.,.,15,TRBV7-2,TGTGCCAGCAGCACCTTGCCCGGGACTTCAGATGGCTACACCTTC,CASSTLPGTSDGYTF
TRBJ2-3,.,TRBD1,16,TRBV7-9,TGTGCCAGCAGCGCCGCCGGGACAGGTACGACAGATACGCAGTATTTT,CASSAAGTGTTDTQYF
TRBJ1-1,.,.,18,TRBV4-3,TGCGCCAGCAGCCTCTCACCTTCCGGGGGTAGACTGAACACTGAAGCTTTCTTT,CASSLSPSGGRLNTEAFF
TRBJ1-4,once,.,13,TRBV11-2,TGTGCCAGCAGCTCCGCTCGAGGTGCGCAGCTGTTTTTT,CASSSARGAQLFF
TRBJ1-2,.,.,13,TRBV11-3,TGTGCCAGCAGCTTAGAGACAGCCTATGGCTACACCTTC,CASSLETAYGYTF
TRBJ2-5,.,TRBD1,13,TRBV28,TGTGCCAGCGGTACAGGGGGCTGGGAGACCCAGTACTTC,CASGTGGWETQYF
TRBJ2-3,.,.,14,TRBV19,TGTGCCAGTAGTCCCGCTTTTAGCACAGATACGCAGTATTTT,CASSPAFSTDTQYF
TRBJ2-5,.,.,14,TRBV7-6,TGTGCCAGCAGCCTTGGGGGGCCCCAAGAGACCCAGTACTTC,CASSLGGPQETQYF